The 3 T cell receptor beta chains presented below share a single source sample, sequenced in a study of T cells after yellow fever vaccination. TCRdb fed the 5' RACE reads into MiXCR, producing one record per CDR3 protein. This sample has about 74,000 distinct CDR3 sequences, with 7.1% found just once. This sample comprised CD8+ T cells sorted from PBMCs, obtained less than 6 days after the first yellow fever vaccination. These receptor sequences come from a man younger than 30 who received the YFV17D yellow fever vaccine.

There are a few counts of this clonotype. The V and J genes are TRBV27 and TRBJ1-6; TRBD1 might be the D (5 bases). This CDR3 has 16 amino acids. Germline CDR1 and CDR2: MNHEY and SMNVEV (reference sequence). Trimming stripped 4 bases from V and 6 bases from J, with 16 bases between. This CDR3 is CASSSQGQGFNSPLHF. CDR3 sequence (DNA): TGTGCCAGCAGTTCGCAAGGGCAGGGCTTTAATTCACCCCTCCACTTT.

In the case of this clonotype: This may be a read error, as it is one base from a much larger clone. The V and J genes are TRBV7-9 and TRBJ2-3, with 10 bases that match TRBD2. From germline, CDR1 is SEHNR and CDR2 FQNEAQ (reference sequence). The CDR3 sequence is 15 residues long. CDR3 bases: TGTGCCAGCAGCAGTAGCGGGGGGAGAGCAGATGCGCAGTATTTT. Translation: CASSSSGGRADAQYF.

V is TRBV10-3 and J is TRBJ2-4; 10 nucleotides agree with TRBD2. With V trimmed by 10 bases and J by 0 bases, 15 bases remained unmatched. CDR1 is ENHRY and CDR2 is SYGVKD in the germline V gene. There are 18 residues in the CDR3. The CDR3 protein is CASGLSGLAELAKNIQYF. The CDR3 coding sequence is TGTGCCAGCGGCCTTTCAGGACTAGCGGAACTAGCCAAAAACATTCAGTACTTC.